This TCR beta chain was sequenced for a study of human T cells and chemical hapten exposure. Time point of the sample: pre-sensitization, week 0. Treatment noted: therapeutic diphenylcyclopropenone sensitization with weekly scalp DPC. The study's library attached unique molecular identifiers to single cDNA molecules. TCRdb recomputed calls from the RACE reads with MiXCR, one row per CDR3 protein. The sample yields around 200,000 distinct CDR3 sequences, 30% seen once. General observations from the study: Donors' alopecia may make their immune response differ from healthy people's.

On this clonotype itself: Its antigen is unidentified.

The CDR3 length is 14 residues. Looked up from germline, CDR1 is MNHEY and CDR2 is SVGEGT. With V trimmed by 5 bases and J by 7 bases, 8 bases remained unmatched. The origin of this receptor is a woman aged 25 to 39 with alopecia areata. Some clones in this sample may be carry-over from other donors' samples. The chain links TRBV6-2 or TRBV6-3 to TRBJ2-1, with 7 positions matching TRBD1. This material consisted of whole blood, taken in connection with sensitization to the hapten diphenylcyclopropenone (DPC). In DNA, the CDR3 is TGTGCCAGCAGTAGGGACAGTGATTTTAATGAGCAGTTCTTC. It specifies CASSRDSDFNEQFF.